This T cell receptor (beta chain) is drawn from a study of breast tumors, draining lymph nodes, adjacent tissues. There are many counts of this clonotype. Its cognate antigen is unknown. Using its own MiXCR run on the multiplex PCR reads, TCRdb lists one record per CDR3 protein. The table lists about 150,000 distinct CDR3 sequences, approximately 29% of them singletons. Study-wide results and limits: Luminal-like breast cancer showed significantly higher tumor–nontumor repertoire similarity than basal-like. Tumor TCR diversity was below lymph nodes but above nontumor tissue. The data were judged consistent with most tumor T cells coming from lymph node and expanding in tumor.

Samples came from axillary lymph nodes draining the breast cancer. The CDR3 covers 15 residues. Trimming took 0 bases from V and 2 from J, leaving 13 bases between them. Germline CDR1 reads DFQATT; CDR2 reads SNEGSKA (reference sequence). The TCR sequence derives from a female donor with breast cancer. Some clones in this sample may be carry-over from other donors' samples. The genes are TRBV20-1 and TRBJ1-2; D unresolved. Sequencing was carried out using axillary lymph node tissue. The CDR3 DNA is TGCAGTGCTAGAGATTTGGCAGGTACAAACTATGGCTACACCTTC. Its translation is CSARDLAGTNYGYTF.